These T cell receptor beta chains were read from a single sample in a study of early T cells in non-severe SARS-CoV-2 infection. TCRdb itself ran the 5' RACE reads through MiXCR, one entry per CDR3 protein. The sample consists of some 39,000 distinct CDR3 sequences, under 9.5% of them appearing once. The sample consisted of whole blood. All receptors come from an adult who was a healthcare worker with PCR-confirmed SARS-CoV-2 infection or an uninfected control (not recorded which). CDR3s include the opening cysteine and the closing phenylalanine or tryptophan. D genes are given only for firm matches. Clone size is shown for a subset of rows, as once, few, many or a class of expanded clone.

.,few,TRBJ2-1,TRBV19,13,TGTGCCAGTAGTATTCCGGGGGCCAATGAGCAGTTCTTC,CASSIPGANEQFF
.,few,TRBJ2-5,TRBV28,11,TGTGCCAGCAGTTTAAAAGAGACCCAGTACTTC,CASSLKETQYF
.,many,TRBJ2-2,TRBV7-2,15,TGTGCCAGCAGCTTATTGGACAGAAACACCGGGGAGCTGTTTTTT,CASSLLDRNTGELFF
.,few,TRBJ2-1,TRBV12-3/TRBV12-4,14,TGTGCCAGCGGCCCCGGGCCTCCTTACAATGAGCAGTTCTTC,CASGPGPPYNEQFF
TRBD1,many,TRBJ1-5,TRBV7-8,19,TGTGCCAGCAGCTCGTATTCTAGGGACAGGGAACGAGGACGTCAGCCCCAGCATTTT,CASSSYSRDRERGRQPQHF
.,many,TRBJ1-3,TRBV9,13,TGTGCCAGCAGCGTAGTCTTCCGGGGCACCATATATTTT,CASSVVFRGTIYF
.,.,TRBJ2-2,TRBV4-3,15,TGCGCCAGCAGCCACGTAAGAGGGCACACCGGGGAGCTGTTTTTT,CASSHVRGHTGELFF
.,many,TRBJ2-1,TRBV10-3,14,TGTGCCATCCGAGGAGCATACACCTACAATGAGCAGTTCTTC,CAIRGAYTYNEQFF
.,.,TRBJ1-3,TRBV6-6,13,TGTGCCAGCAGAATACAGGGAGTTGGCACCATATATTTT,CASRIQGVGTIYF
TRBD1,few,TRBJ2-1,TRBV18,16,TGTGCCAGCTCAGGACGTTGGGACAGGGCCGACAATGAGCAGTTCTTC,CASSGRWDRADNEQFF
.,.,TRBJ2-5,TRBV4-3,14,TGCGCCAGCAGCCAACGGGTAGCAAAAGAGACCCAGTACTTC,CASSQRVAKETQYF
.,.,TRBJ2-6,TRBV12-3/TRBV12-4,16,TGTGCCAGCAGCCTCGTAGACAGCGCCGGGGCCAACGTCCTGACTTTC,CASSLVDSAGANVLTF
.,many,TRBJ2-4,TRBV11-3,13,TGTGCCAGCAGCCTCGTAGCGTCAAGCATTCAGTACTTC,CASSLVASSIQYF
.,many,TRBJ1-1,TRBV9,15,TGTGCCAGCAGCTCGGACCCTTACATGAACACTGAAGCTTTCTTT,CASSSDPYMNTEAFF
.,.,TRBJ1-5,TRBV24-1,16,TGTGCCACCAGTGACCAAAACAGGGATAGCAATCAGCCCCAGCATTTT,CATSDQNRDSNQPQHF
.,few,TRBJ1-2,TRBV7-2,14,TGTGCCAGCAGAGATAATACAGGGTACTATGGCTACACCTTC,CASRDNTGYYGYTF
.,.,TRBJ2-3,TRBV29-1,13,TGCAGCGTTGAAGAAACGGCGGCAGATACGCAGTATTTT,CSVEETAADTQYF
.,.,TRBJ2-1,TRBV7-2,14,TGTGCCAGCAGCAACCCCCAGCTAGCAAGTGAGCAGTTCTTC,CASSNPQLASEQFF
.,.,TRBJ1-6,TRBV4-3,16,TGCGCCAGCAGCCAAGACGGGGGGTCCGGTAATTCACCCCTCCACTTT,CASSQDGGSGNSPLHF
.,many,TRBJ1-2,TRBV20-1,11,TGCAGTGCTAGGGGCGGGGATGGCTACACCTTC,CSARGGDGYTF
TRBD1,many,TRBJ2-7,TRBV5-1,12,TGCGCCAGCAGCTGGACAGGCCACGAGCAGTACTTC,CASSWTGHEQYF
.,few,TRBJ2-7,TRBV10-3,18,TGTGCCATCAGTGAGTCCGAAGCGGAGGGAGGTAGGGAGTACGAGCAGTACTTC,CAISESEAEGGREYEQYF
TRBD2,.,TRBJ2-1,TRBV2,14,TGTGCCAGCAGTCGACTAGCGGACCCCAATGAGCAGTTCTTC,CASSRLADPNEQFF
TRBD1,many,TRBJ2-7,TRBV27,15,TGTGCCAGCAGTGCCAAGACAGGGACCACCTACGAGCAGTACTTC,CASSAKTGTTYEQYF
TRBD1,.,TRBJ2-7,TRBV6-2/TRBV6-3,14,TGTGCCAGCAGTTCCGGGACAGCGTTTTACGAGCAGTACTTC,CASSSGTAFYEQYF
.,many,TRBJ2-1,TRBV30,14,TGTGCCTGGAACAAAGGGTCAATCTACAATGAGCAGTTCTTC,CAWNKGSIYNEQFF
.,many,TRBJ2-7,TRBV28,15,TGTGCCAGCAGTTTACCCGGGGCCCCCTCCTACGAGCAGTACTTC,CASSLPGAPSYEQYF
.,few,TRBJ2-2,TRBV6-1,16,TGTGCCAGCAGTCCCCGCCACTTTCCGGGCACCGGGGAGCTGTTTTTT,CASSPRHFPGTGELFF
.,few,TRBJ2-1,TRBV24-1,8,TGTGGGGCCAATGAGCAGTTCTTC,CGANEQFF
.,many,TRBJ1-1,TRBV7-3,14,TGTGCCAGCAGCTACCGGGACACCTCGAGCGAAGCTTTCTTT,CASSYRDTSSEAFF